This T cell receptor (beta chain) was profiled in a study of CD8+ T cells in alopecia areata. The study, taken as a whole, reports: For lesional scalp, especially alopecia totalis/universalis, clonality was higher than in normal scalp.

Regarding this clone: Its cognate antigen is unknown.

Once RNA had been extracted, it was reverse transcribed into cDNA to act as the sequencing template. Generated by immunoSEQ multiplex PCR, the TCRdb table keeps only in-frame clones and is missing some. The sample lists fewer than 250,000 clones, roughly 70% occurring once. Germline CDR1 LGHNT, CDR2 FRNRAP. The V gene end was trimmed by 5 bases and the J gene end by 5 bases; junction bases not matched to a gene: 11. The CDR3 spans 16 residues. The treatment is: oral pan-JAK inhibitor, 5-10 mg twice daily. Those with alopecia areata gave lesional scalp punch biopsies and peripheral blood. V and J are TRBV12-5 and TRBJ2-2; 7 positions agree with TRBD1. This clonotype was obtained from a human donor with alopecia areata. Sequenced material: CD4+ T cells sorted from blood, taken around week 50, from a patient treated with tofacitinib. CDR3 bases: TGTGCTAGTGGTGACAGGGTTAGCTTACGGACCGGGGAGCTGTTTTTT. Amino acid sequence: CASGDRVSLRTGELFF.